This T cell receptor beta chain was retrieved from a study of graft-versus-host responses after intestinal transplantation (dated by TCRdb to the early 2020s). The study in broad terms: The transplants that recipients got were multivisceral, liver-intestinal, or isolated intestinal. Every recipient was given anti-thymocyte globulin induction, followed by 2 to 4 years of maintenance tacrolimus and steroids. Graft-versus-host and host-versus-graft alloreactive T cell clones were tracked in the graft, circulation and bone marrow after intestinal transplantation using bulk TCR-beta CDR3 sequencing. To identify alloreactive clones, pre-transplant mixed lymphocyte reaction products were sequenced and compared with unstimulated pre-transplant donor and recipient T cells. Of the roughly 23 intestinal transplant recipients enrolled in the cohort, one of whom was a retransplant, a few patients without pretransplant specimens were excluded. A peak of at least 4% donor T cells among recipient peripheral blood mononuclear cells was the definition used for donor T cell macrochimerism. Rather than going through the commercial service, samples from a few later patients were sequenced in-house on an Illumina MiSeq and processed with MiXCR. General study outcomes and caveats: Early after transplant, declines in HvG clones were associated with peak levels of circulating GvH clones. The relatively low number and heterogeneity of intestinal transplant patients limited the conclusions. GvH clones were detected in recipient bone marrow, and some appeared earlier in ileal mucosa or blood, consistent with an intestinal mucosal origin. Patients with donor T cell macrochimerism had high GvH to HvG T cell clonal ratios in their allografts.

The time point label for this specimen denotes: cells obtained before transplantation from donor or recipient. CD3+CD4+ and CD3+CD8+ populations were FACS-sorted from unstimulated pre-transplant donor and recipient cells taken from spleen or lymph nodes. About this clone: Which antigen it targets is not known. Base qualities are not provided; no much larger clone lies one nucleotide away.

The CDR3 spans 13 residues, from the cysteine through the phenylalanine. Of all the DNA, just the CDR3 is kept, 39 bases in frame from base 1. Per the germline V gene, SGDLS is the CDR1 and YYNGEE is the CDR2. The germline ends are 8 bases apart after V is trimmed by 2 bases and J by 4 bases. The method was the immunoSEQ multiplex PCR assay. In most patients, genomic DNA was isolated using the Qiagen DNeasy Blood and Tissue Kit and sent frozen to Adaptive Biotechnologies for TCR sequencing. For most patients, genomic DNA was subjected to high-throughput TCR-beta CDR3 sequencing by Adaptive Biotechnologies. In the paper's pipeline: Adaptive's ImmunoSEQ software supplied the TCR sequencing data for 15 to 20 patients, while MiXCR and VDJtools were used to process a few other patients. To correct CD4 versus CD8 sorting errors, sequences present in both subsets at a frequency ratio below 5:1 were removed. CDR3 nucleotide sequences shared between donor and recipient were removed because their origin could not be assigned. To count as alloreactive, a clone needed at least 2-fold expansion over unstimulated cells and a minimum CFSE-low frequency of 0.002% (template counts) or 0.001% (read counts). Clones detected in sequenced pre-transplant spleen, lymph node, or MLR CFSE-low populations of the donor or recipient were defined as mappable. The cumulative frequency of alloreactive clones was calculated as a percentage of all sequences, weighted by copy number. Entries here come from immuneACCESS through TCRdb and include only in-frame sequences with V and J called. Some clones fail to appear in such tables; in the studies checked, an unresolved V gene covers under half of the shortfall, and the cause of the remainder is unknown. V, J and clone size are taken as reported in that table, and D and trimming were inferred from the DNA itself. The sample profile shows over 85,000 clones; 75% to 95% of them were found once. The ten largest clones add up to roughly 0.17% of the sample.

This TCR derives from a human donor who was the organ donor for an intestinal transplant. The sequencing used unstimulated CD4+ T cells sorted from spleen or lymph node cells, collected before transplant. The V and J segments used are TRBV9 and TRBJ2-3; a weak D assignment points to TRBD2 (6 bases agree). The sequence in DNA is TGTGCCAGCAGCGTGCGGGGTGCAGATACGCAGTATTTT. Translated, this is CASSVRGADTQYF.